This T cell receptor beta chain was retrieved from a study of radiation and T cells in renal cell carcinoma. Whole-study results and caveats: Irradiated tumors had higher TCR clonality than control tumors. Sampling covered only about 0.96 g of each tumor.

Germline V gives CDR1 SEHNR, CDR2 FQNEAQ (reference sequence). The CDR3 is 11 residues long. V shed 3 bases and J shed 7 bases, with 6 bases lying between them. Of note for this clone: What it recognizes is unknown.

The assay was immunoSEQ multiplex PCR, and TCRdb's table has in-frame clones only and misses some. The table lists 20,000 to 25,000 clones, about three fifths of them singletons. Treatment meaning: treatment-naive control, cytoreductive nephrectomy. Control tumors came from treatment-naive patients without prior radiation. Controls included a handful of female and about 10 male donors, resected 2011 to 2014. The sample in question was tumor tissue, obtained from a patient whose treatment was nephrectomy without radiotherapy. This sequence was found in a man aged 35 to 55 with renal cell carcinoma. The chain joins TRBV7-9 to TRBJ1-1; D gene ambiguous. As DNA, the CDR3 is TGTGCCAGCAGCTTCTACGGTGAAGCTTTCTTT. Residues: CASSFYGEAFF.